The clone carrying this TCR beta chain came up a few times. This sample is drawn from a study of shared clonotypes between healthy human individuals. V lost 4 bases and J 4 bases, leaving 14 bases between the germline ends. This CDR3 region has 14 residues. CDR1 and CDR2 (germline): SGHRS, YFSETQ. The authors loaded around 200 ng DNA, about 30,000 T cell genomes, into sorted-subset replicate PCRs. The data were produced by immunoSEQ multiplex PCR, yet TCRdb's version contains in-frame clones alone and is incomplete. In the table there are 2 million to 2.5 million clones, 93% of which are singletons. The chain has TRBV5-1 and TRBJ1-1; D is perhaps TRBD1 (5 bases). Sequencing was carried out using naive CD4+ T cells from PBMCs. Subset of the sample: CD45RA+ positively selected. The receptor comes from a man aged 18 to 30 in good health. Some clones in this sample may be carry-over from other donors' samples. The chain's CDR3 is CASSVTTDATEAFF. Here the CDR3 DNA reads TGCGCCAGCAGCGTAACGACAGACGCCACTGAAGCTTTCTTT. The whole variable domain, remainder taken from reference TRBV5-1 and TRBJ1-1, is KAGVTQTPRYLIKTRGQQVTLSCSPISGHRSVSWYQQTPGQGLQFLFEYFSETQRNKGNFPGRFSGRQFSNSRSEMNVSTLELGDSALYLCASSVTTDATEAFFGQGTRLTVV.